This record covers a single T cell receptor (beta chain). Its cognate antigen is unknown. A multiplex PCR was run with 60 Vbeta primers and 13 Jbeta primers. Only in-frame clones appear in the TCRdb table, and some are missing; sequencing was by immunoSEQ multiplex PCR. The data contain roughly 160,000 clones, under 85% of them singletons. Healthy bone marrow donors made up the cohort. This sample is drawn from a study of cytomegalovirus exposure and HLA in healthy donors. Study-level information: T cells numbering about 180 million yielded 90 million to 140 million unique TCR beta sequences in an earlier analysis.

Trimming cost V 4 bases and J 0 bases; bases outside gene matches: 5. CDR1 is GTSNPN and CDR2 is SVGIG in the germline V gene (reference sequence). The CDR3 consists of 14 residues. Overall study findings and caveats: What was likely a sequencing artifact was a cluster of highly shared sequence variants. In a later analysis, the majority of CMV-associated beta chains seemingly showed HLA restriction.

V usage is TRBV30 and J usage is TRBJ1-1; 7 positions agree with TRBD1. This TCR was sampled from a woman under 30 in good health and CMV-seropositive. Material: PBMCs. In DNA form, the CDR3 reads TGTGCCTGGAAAAAGACAGGGTTGAACACTGAAGCTTTCTTT. Translated: CAWKKTGLNTEAFF.